The present entry profiles one T cell receptor beta chain with its context. The source of the sample is a study of Graves' ophthalmopathy and Graves' hyperthyroidism. The authors used Ficoll-Paque density gradient centrifugation to separate PBMCs. The input was around 10 ml of fresh peripheral blood. RNA transcripts served as template for amplifying TCR beta CDR3 sequences. In the first round, RT-PCR was carried out with HTBI primers, and a multiplex PCR formed the second round. TCRdb recomputed calls from the multiplex PCR reads with MiXCR, one row per CDR3 protein. The data show over 200,000 distinct CDR3 sequences, 25% to 35% seen once. The CDR3 consists of 15 residues. V was pared by 6 bases and J by 4 bases, with 16 bases between.

This sequence joins TRBV12-3 or TRBV12-4 and TRBJ1-5, with a tentative D call TRBD1 (6 bases). Material for sequencing was peripheral blood. The source of this sequence is a man between 45 and 60 years old with Graves' ophthalmopathy. Here the CDR3 DNA reads TGTGCCAGCAGGTTACAGGGAGATTTGAATCAGCCCCAGCATTTT. This sequence encodes CASRLQGDLNQPQHF.